This TCR beta chain was obtained from a study of beta chain features in type 1 diabetes. This clone showed up just a few times. Its specificity is unknown. General study points: Over-representation of high TCR-expressing cells was a possible consequence of cDNA sequencing. Researchers report that Type 1 diabetes patients had moderately but significantly shorter TCRB CDR3s across all four CD4+ subsets.

Expressed TCRB transcripts were sequenced because the isolated RNA had all been reverse transcribed beforehand. The study sequenced naive, central memory and regulatory T cell samples to an average of roughly 3.8 million reads. The protocol was immunoSEQ multiplex PCR, while the TCRdb copy is restricted to in-frame clones and leaves out a portion. Here the sample spans roughly 100,000 clones, under 30% being singletons. V lost 2 bases to trimming and J lost 3 bases; unmatched junction nucleotides: 2. Germline loops: CDR1 SGHAT, CDR2 FQDESV (reference sequence). The CDR3 runs 14 residues. Every donor had blood drawn once into heparin, approximately 120 mL on average. Populations obtained by sorting all exceeded 95% purity.

The receptor was derived from a young woman with type 1 diabetes. The chain is built from TRBV11-1 and TRBJ2-7; 9 bases match TRBD1. The sample consisted of central memory CD4+ T cells from blood. CDR3: CASSLTGGNYEQYF. In nucleotides, the CDR3 is TGTGCCAGCAGCTTAACAGGGGGCAACTACGAGCAGTACTTC.